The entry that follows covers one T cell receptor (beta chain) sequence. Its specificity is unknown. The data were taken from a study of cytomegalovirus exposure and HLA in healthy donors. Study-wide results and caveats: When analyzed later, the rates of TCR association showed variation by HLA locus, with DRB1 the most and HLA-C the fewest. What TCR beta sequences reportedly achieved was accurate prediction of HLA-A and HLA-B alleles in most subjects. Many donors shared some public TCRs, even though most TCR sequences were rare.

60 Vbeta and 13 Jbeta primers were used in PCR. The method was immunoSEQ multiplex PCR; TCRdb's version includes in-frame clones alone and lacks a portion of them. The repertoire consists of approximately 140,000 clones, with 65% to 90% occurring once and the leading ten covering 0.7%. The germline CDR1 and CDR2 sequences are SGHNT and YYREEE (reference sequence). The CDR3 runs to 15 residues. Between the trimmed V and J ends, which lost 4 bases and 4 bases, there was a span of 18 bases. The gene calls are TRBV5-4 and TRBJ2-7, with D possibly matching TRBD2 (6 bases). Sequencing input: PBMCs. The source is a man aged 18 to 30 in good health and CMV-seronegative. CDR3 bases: TGTGCCAGCAGCCCCGATAGCGGTTCGGGATACGAGCAGTACTTC. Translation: CASSPDSGSGYEQYF. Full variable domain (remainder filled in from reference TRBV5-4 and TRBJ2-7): ETGVTQSPTHLIKTRGQQVTLRCSSQSGHNTVSWYQQALGQGPQFIFQYYREEENGRGNFPPRFSGLQFPNYSSELNVNALELDDSALYLCASSPDSGSGYEQYFGPGTRLTVT.